This T cell receptor beta chain was captured by sequencing in a study of blood T cell repertoires in COVID-19. The V end was cut by 6 bases, the J end by 11 bases, with 19 bases between. The CDR3 totals 13 residues. The germline V gene has CDR1 LGHNT and CDR2 FRNRAP. Sequencing was performed with immunoSEQ multiplex PCR; in TCRdb, only in-frame clones are kept and a portion is missing. Of about 59,000 clones in the sample, approximately 79% were seen once. Sample: peripheral blood. The chain joins TRBV12-5 to TRBJ1-1; weak D call: TRBD1 (6 bases). The TCR sequence derives from a man aged 60 to 75 with acute or convalescent COVID-19. In nucleotides, the CDR3 is TGTGCTAGTGGCCTAAGGGACAAAAAGGAGGCTTTCTTT. This sequence encodes CASGLRDKKEAFF.